The present T cell receptor beta chain was sequenced within a study of CD8 T cell repertoires and HIV-1 epitope variants. Study-level background: Controls were a CMV, EBV and flu peptide pool, Ebola AY9 negative control, and no-peptide well. The baseline condition was 1M T cells left uncultured.

Comment on this clone: Its antigen is not known.

Profiled with immunoSEQ multiplex PCR; TCRdb holds only in-frame clones, not every one. The repertoire holds fewer than 7,500 clones, with 67% as singletons. Germline-derived CDR1 and CDR2 are SGHNT and YYREEE (reference sequence). This CDR3 has 15 amino acids. Trimming stripped 4 bases from V and 2 bases from J, with 16 bases between. This clonotype was sampled from a male donor with HIV. This sequence joins TRBV5-4 and TRBJ2-7; possible D gene TRBD2, 6 bases. Sequenced: cultured CD8+ T cells derived from PBMCs. CDR3 region: CASSGSGTFPYEQYF. In nucleotides, the CDR3 is TGTGCCAGCAGCGGATCCGGGACTTTTCCCTACGAGCAGTACTTC.